These T cell receptor beta chains were read from a single sample in a study of cytotoxic CD8 clonotypes in ibrutinib-treated CLL. TCRdb's copy holds only in-frame clones and misses some; the assay was immunoSEQ multiplex PCR. Of approximately 280,000 clones detected, 60% to 80% appear once; the ten largest clones hold about 5.3%. The sample in question was PBMCs, obtained at disease progression, from a patient treated with ibrutinib. These receptor sequences come from a human donor with chronic lymphocytic leukemia. Both conserved end residues are part of each CDR3. Fields, in order: J gene, clone size, V gene, D gene, CDR3 protein, CDR3 DNA. The D gene is left open where the match is weak. Clone size is not always given. Where it is, it says once, few, many or a class for expanded clones.

TRBJ1-2	NA	TRBV5-1	NA	CASSFWKLPTQTYGYTF	TGCGCCAGCAGCTTTTGGAAGTTACCTACCCAAACCTATGGCTACACCTTC
TRBJ2-2	once	TRBV12-5	TRBD2	CASGSSRDYPNTGELFF	TGTGCTAGTGGTTCCTCCAGGGACTACCCGAACACCGGGGAGCTGTTTTTT
TRBJ2-1	NA	TRBV13	NA	CASSSPDPFNEQFF	TGTGCCAGCAGCTCCCCAGACCCCTTTAATGAGCAGTTCTTC
TRBJ1-5	NA	TRBV15	NA	CATSRGEVAGQPQHF	TGTGCCACCAGCAGAGGCGAGGTTGCAGGGCAGCCCCAGCATTTT
TRBJ2-3	NA	TRBV10-3	TRBD2	CAISLLAGTDTQYF	TGTGCCATCAGCCTTCTAGCGGGTACAGATACGCAGTATTTT
TRBJ2-7	few	TRBV4-2	NA	CASSPWGRDEQYF	TGTGCCAGCAGCCCTTGGGGCAGAGACGAGCAGTACTTC
TRBJ2-1	NA	TRBV6-5	NA	CASSYLSGPDPNEQFF	TGTGCCAGCAGTTACTTGTCAGGGCCCGACCCCAATGAGCAGTTCTTC
TRBJ1-3	NA	TRBV7-3	NA	CASSYPDRSSGNTIYF	TGTGCCAGCAGCTACCCAGACCGGAGCTCTGGAAACACCATATATTTT
TRBJ2-4	NA	TRBV5-8	TRBD2	CASSLLAGEAKNIQYF	TGTGCCAGCAGCTTGCTAGCGGGAGAAGCCAAAAACATTCAGTACTTC
TRBJ1-3	NA	TRBV29-1	NA	CSVLQEIGAGNTIYF	TGCAGCGTATTACAGGAGATAGGGGCTGGAAACACCATATATTTT
TRBJ2-2	NA	TRBV6-4	TRBD1	CASSLYRDRRGAGELFF	TGTGCCAGCAGTCTGTACCGGGACAGGAGAGGGGCCGGGGAGCTGTTTTTT
TRBJ2-5	NA	TRBV7-6	TRBD1	CASSSQGTVMTQYF	TGTGCCAGCAGCTCACAGGGGACAGTGATGACCCAGTACTTC
TRBJ1-1	NA	TRBV7-2	NA	CASSLRGLNTEAFF	TGTGCCAGCAGCTTGAGGGGACTGAACACTGAAGCTTTCTTT
TRBJ2-7	NA	TRBV29-1	NA	CSGGYEQYF	TGCAGCGGGGGCTACGAGCAGTACTTC
TRBJ1-4	NA	TRBV6-1	NA	CASIAGFGNEKLFF	TGTGCCAGCATCGCAGGGTTTGGGAATGAAAAACTGTTTTTT
TRBJ1-5	NA	TRBV28	TRBD1	CASRKPGGGNQPQHF	TGTGCCAGCAGAAAGCCAGGGGGCGGCAATCAGCCCCAGCATTTT
TRBJ2-7	NA	TRBV4-3	TRBD2	CASSPTSGPYEQYF	TGCGCCAGCAGCCCAACTAGCGGGCCATACGAGCAGTACTTC
TRBJ2-5	NA	TRBV10-2	TRBD2	CASSESTVAGETQYF	TGCGCCAGCAGTGAGTCGACGGTAGCGGGGGAGACCCAGTACTTC
TRBJ1-3	NA	TRBV28	NA	CASRRQTGNTIYF	TGTGCCAGCAGAAGACAAACTGGAAACACCATATATTTT
TRBJ2-7	once	TRBV7-2	TRBD2	CASSSTGLAGSYEQYF	TGTGCCAGCAGCTCCACGGGACTAGCGGGATCCTACGAGCAGTACTTC
TRBJ2-3	NA	TRBV5-4	TRBD2	CASSSLSSGYTDTQYF	TGTGCCAGCAGCTCCCTATCTAGCGGGTACACAGATACGCAGTATTTT
TRBJ1-4	NA	TRBV2	NA	CASGSGEKLFF	TGTGCCAGCGGGAGTGGGGAAAAACTGTTTTTT
TRBJ2-7	NA	TRBV10-2	NA	CASSERQYEYEQYF	TGCGCCAGCAGTGAGAGGCAGTACGAATACGAGCAGTACTTC
TRBJ1-4	NA	TRBV2	NA	CASSGGVGGEKLFF	TGTGCCAGCAGTGGAGGGGTTGGCGGGGAAAAACTGTTTTTT
TRBJ2-7	NA	TRBV28	NA	CASSFLSNPRYSYEQYF	TGTGCCAGCAGTTTCCTTTCGAACCCTAGGTACTCCTACGAGCAGTACTTC
TRBJ2-3	few	TRBV6-4	TRBD2	CASSTSGDADTQYF	TGTGCCAGCAGTACTAGCGGGGACGCAGATACGCAGTATTTT
TRBJ2-1	once	TRBV7-6	TRBD1	CASSLSRQGFDNEQFF	TGTGCCAGCAGCTTATCCAGACAGGGGTTCGACAATGAGCAGTTCTTC
TRBJ1-2	NA	TRBV27	NA	CASSSQGLSYTF	TGTGCCAGCAGTTCACAGGGTTTGTCTTACACCTTC
TRBJ2-7	NA	TRBV15	NA	CATSRERPGYEQYF	TGTGCCACCAGCAGAGAAAGGCCTGGGTACGAGCAGTACTTC
TRBJ2-4	NA	TRBV9	NA	CASSVGGGGDIQYF	TGTGCCAGCAGCGTAGGGGGCGGAGGGGACATTCAGTACTTC
TRBJ2-7	NA	TRBV19	NA	CASSILTGYEQYF	TGTGCCAGTAGTATACTAACCGGATACGAGCAGTACTTC
TRBJ2-1	NA	TRBV7-2	TRBD2	CASSGTSGSDEQFF	TGTGCCAGCAGCGGCACTAGCGGGAGCGATGAGCAGTTCTTC
TRBJ2-2	NA	TRBV5-1	NA	CASTISGELFF	TGCGCCAGCACTATTTCCGGGGAGCTGTTTTTT
TRBJ1-2	NA	TRBV19	NA	CASSILGARGYTF	TGTGCCAGTAGTATTCTAGGGGCACGCGGCTACACCTTC
TRBJ1-2	NA	TRBV4-1	NA	CASSQESGAHGYTF	TGCGCCAGCAGCCAAGAATCGGGGGCCCATGGCTACACCTTC
TRBJ2-7	few	TRBV12-5	TRBD1	CASGLVFGRGLAYEQYF	TGTGCTAGTGGTTTGGTTTTTGGCAGGGGGTTAGCGTACGAGCAGTACTTC
TRBJ2-4	few	TRBV19	TRBD2	CASRFSGGAKNIQYF	TGTGCCAGTAGGTTTTCGGGGGGAGCCAAAAACATTCAGTACTTC
TRBJ2-2	few	TRBV25-1	NA	CASSARQVSGELFF	TGTGCCAGCAGTGCTCGACAGGTCAGCGGGGAGCTGTTTTTT
TRBJ2-7	once	TRBV11-2	NA	CASSLEWAEQYF	TGTGCCAGCAGCTTAGAATGGGCCGAGCAGTACTTC
TRBJ2-7	NA	TRBV18	TRBD1	CASSPTAGTDSYEQYF	TGTGCCAGCTCACCCACCGCCGGGACAGATAGCTACGAGCAGTACTTC
TRBJ2-3	NA	TRBV9	NA	CASSVGGRGPTDTQYF	TGTGCCAGCAGCGTAGGGGGGAGGGGGCCCACAGATACGCAGTATTTT
TRBJ2-3	NA	TRBV7-3	NA	CASSLTRRADTQYF	TGTGCCAGCAGCCTAACTCGACGGGCTGATACGCAGTATTTT
TRBJ2-5	NA	TRBV27	TRBD2	CASSLRPRGLAGEETQYF	TGTGCCAGCAGTTTACGGCCCCGGGGACTAGCGGGAGAGGAGACCCAGTACTTC
TRBJ1-1	NA	TRBV5-1	NA	CASSLGTGASTEAFF	TGCGCCAGCAGCTTGGGTACGGGGGCTTCGACTGAAGCTTTCTTT
TRBJ2-2	NA	TRBV5-1	NA	CASSLTSTPEGPRELFF	TGCGCCAGCAGCTTAACTTCGACCCCGGAAGGACCCCGGGAGCTGTTTTTT